This TCR beta chain is drawn from a study of PD-L1 blockade in urothelial cancer. Study at large: Each blood sample yielded a median of 141,255 T cells.

The study, taken as a whole, reports: At the 3-week point, tumor-associated blood clones expanded more in durable-benefit patients.

Profiling relied on immunoSEQ multiplex PCR, and the TCRdb table lists in-frame clones only, not all of them. This sample carries some 30,000 clones, approximately 86% of them seen once, and the ten largest clones take around 1.9%. This clone has a handful of counts. As yet, its antigen is unknown. The source was PBMCs, collected around atezolizumab (anti-PD-L1) treatment. The sequence was collected from a man aged 50 to 59 with urothelial cancer.

The CDR3 loop reads CASRRTGGESYEQYF. The CDR3 DNA follows: TGTGCCAGCAGACGAACAGGGGGTGAGTCCTACGAGCAGTACTTC. V usage is TRBV28 and J usage is TRBJ2-7; TRBD1 aligns across 8 bases. There are 15 residues in the CDR3. Per germline, CDR1 MDHEN and CDR2 SYDVKM. J was trimmed by 1 base and V by 6 bases; bases with no gene match: 8.